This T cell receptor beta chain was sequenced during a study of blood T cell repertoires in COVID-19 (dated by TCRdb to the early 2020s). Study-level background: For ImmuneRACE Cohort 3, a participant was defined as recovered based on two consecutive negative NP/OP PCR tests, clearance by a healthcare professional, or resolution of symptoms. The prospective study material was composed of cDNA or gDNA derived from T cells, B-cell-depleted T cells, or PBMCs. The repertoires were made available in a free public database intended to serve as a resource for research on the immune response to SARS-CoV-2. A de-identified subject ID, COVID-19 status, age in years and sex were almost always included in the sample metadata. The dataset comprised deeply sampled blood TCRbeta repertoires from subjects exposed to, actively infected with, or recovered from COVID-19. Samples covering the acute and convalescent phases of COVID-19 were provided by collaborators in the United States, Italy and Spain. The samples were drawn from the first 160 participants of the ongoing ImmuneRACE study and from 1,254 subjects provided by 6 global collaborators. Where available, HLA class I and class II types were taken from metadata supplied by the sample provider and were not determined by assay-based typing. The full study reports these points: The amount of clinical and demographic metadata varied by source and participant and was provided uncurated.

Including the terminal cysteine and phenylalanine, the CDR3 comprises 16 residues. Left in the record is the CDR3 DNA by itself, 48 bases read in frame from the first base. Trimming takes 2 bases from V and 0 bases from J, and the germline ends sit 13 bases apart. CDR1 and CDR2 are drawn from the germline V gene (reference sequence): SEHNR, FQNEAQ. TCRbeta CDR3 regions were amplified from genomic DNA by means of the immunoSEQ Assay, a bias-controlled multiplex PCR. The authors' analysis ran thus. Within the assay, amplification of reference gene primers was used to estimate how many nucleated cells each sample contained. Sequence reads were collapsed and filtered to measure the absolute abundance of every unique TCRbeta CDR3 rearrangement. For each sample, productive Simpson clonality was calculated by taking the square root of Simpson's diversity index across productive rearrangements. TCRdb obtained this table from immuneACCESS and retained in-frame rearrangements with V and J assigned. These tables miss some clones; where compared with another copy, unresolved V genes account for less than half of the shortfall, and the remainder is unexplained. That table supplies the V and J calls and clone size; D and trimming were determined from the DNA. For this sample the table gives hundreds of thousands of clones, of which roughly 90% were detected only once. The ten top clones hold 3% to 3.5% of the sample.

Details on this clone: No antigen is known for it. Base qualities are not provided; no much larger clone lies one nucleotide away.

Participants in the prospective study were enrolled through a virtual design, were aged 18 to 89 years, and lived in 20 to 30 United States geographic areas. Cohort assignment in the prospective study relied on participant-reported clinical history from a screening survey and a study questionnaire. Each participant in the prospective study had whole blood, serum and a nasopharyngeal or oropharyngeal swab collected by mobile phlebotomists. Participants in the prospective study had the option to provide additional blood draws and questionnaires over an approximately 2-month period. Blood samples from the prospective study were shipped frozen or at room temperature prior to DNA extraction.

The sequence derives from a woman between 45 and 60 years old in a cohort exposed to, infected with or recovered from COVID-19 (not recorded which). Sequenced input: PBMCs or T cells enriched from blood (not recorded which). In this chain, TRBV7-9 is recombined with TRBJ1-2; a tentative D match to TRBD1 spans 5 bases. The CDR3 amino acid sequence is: CASSLSRAGPNYGYTF. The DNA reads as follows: TGTGCCAGCAGCTTATCCAGGGCAGGGCCTAACTATGGCTACACCTTC.